Below, one T cell receptor beta chain is given with its context. Its antigen is still unknown. Profiled with immunoSEQ multiplex PCR; TCRdb holds only in-frame clones, not every one. This sample has about 2 million clones, with 85% to 95% found just once. This sample is drawn from a study of shared clonotypes between healthy human individuals. Broader study findings: Expectations were that clonotype sharing among donors would be affected by sequencing depth. It was observed that roughly 5.5% of naive CD4 clonotypes were shared across several donors. Naive subsets typically showed greater estimated richness than memory subsets.

Trimming shortened V by 3 bases and J by 5 bases, and 10 bases separated the two germline ends. The CDR3 extends over 14 amino acids. CDR1 and CDR2 (germline): ENHRY, SYGVKD. The gene calls are TRBV10-3 and TRBJ1-4; tentatively, D is TRBD1 (6 bases). This TCR derives from a man younger than 35 in good health. The sequenced sample consisted of naive CD4+ T cells sorted from blood. Noted subset: CD45RA+ positively selected. The CDR3 loop is CAISEDRKNEKLFF. In nucleotides, the CDR3 is TGTGCCATCAGTGAAGACAGGAAAAATGAAAAACTGTTTTTT.